This is a list of T cell receptor beta chains from one sample in a study of blood T cells in healthy people across ages. TCRdb analysed the 5' RACE reads with MiXCR anew, one entry per CDR3 protein. The repertoire holds some 1,000,000 distinct CDR3 sequences, less than 25% seen once, with approximately 0.75% in the top ten. This same sample was also taken into another study, of T cells of mothers and their children.

Source material: blood. The receptors stem from a girl aged 2-10 years in good health. Both conserved end residues are part of each CDR3. A D gene is named only where the DNA matches it firmly. Size is stated for part of the rows, as once, few or many counts, or as a class when the clone is expanded.

D	size	J	V	CDR3	DNA
-	many	TRBJ2-7	TRBV7-3	CASSPHGGDEQYF	TGTGCCAGCAGCCCACACGGAGGGGACGAGCAGTACTTC
TRBD1	-	TRBJ2-7	TRBV27	CASSLLGQGVPYEQYF	TGTGCCAGCAGTTTACTAGGACAGGGGGTCCCCTACGAGCAGTACTTC
-	-	TRBJ1-4	TRBV7-2	CASSSPPNEKLFF	TGTGCCAGCAGCTCACCCCCAAATGAAAAACTGTTTTTT
TRBD2	few	TRBJ2-6	TRBV9	CASSVALASGNSGANVLTF	TGTGCCAGCAGCGTAGCCCTGGCTAGCGGGAATTCTGGGGCCAACGTCCTGACTTTC
TRBD2	few	TRBJ2-5	TRBV7-9	CASTQTSSRETQYF	TGTGCCAGCACCCAGACTAGCTCCCGAGAGACCCAGTACTTC
TRBD1	few	TRBJ1-4	TRBV5-5	CASSTGTEQMFF	TGTGCCAGCAGCACAGGGACAGAACAGATGTTTTTT
-	-	TRBJ2-5	TRBV29-1	CSVEDRRDQETQYF	TGCAGCGTTGAAGATCGAAGGGACCAAGAGACCCAGTACTTC
-	-	TRBJ2-5	TRBV11-2	CASSLGPRLQETQYF	TGTGCCAGCAGCTTAGGGCCAAGGTTACAAGAGACCCAGTACTTC
TRBD1	-	TRBJ2-3	TRBV24-1	CATSGDWTGGTDTQYF	TGTGCCACCAGTGGTGATTGGACAGGGGGAACAGATACGCAGTATTTT
-	-	TRBJ2-1	TRBV24-1	CATSDRRTLTGEGLWTYNEQFF	TGTGCCACCAGTGATCGGAGAACACTGACAGGGGAGGGTCTGTGGACCTACAATGAGCAGTTCTTC
-	-	TRBJ2-7	TRBV18	CASSTGLPRGQYF	TGTGCCAGCTCAACCGGGCTGCCGAGGGGGCAGTACTTC
-	-	TRBJ2-3	TRBV12-3/TRBV12-4	CASSTSASTDTQYF	TGTGCCAGCAGCACCAGCGCGAGCACAGATACGCAGTATTTT
-	-	TRBJ2-6	TRBV5-1	CAYPRPLSGANVLTF	TGCGCTTACCCGAGACCACTCTCTGGGGCCAACGTCCTGACTTTC
-	-	TRBJ2-1	TRBV20-1	CSARVITGGDEQFF	TGCAGTGCTAGAGTGATTACAGGGGGGGATGAGCAGTTCTTC
TRBD1	-	TRBJ1-2	TRBV7-2	CASSSPGQPAYGYTF	TGTGCCAGCAGCTCCCCGGGACAGCCTGCCTATGGCTACACCTTC
-	few	TRBJ1-5	TRBV7-2	CASSFAYSNQPQHF	TGTGCCAGCAGCTTTGCGTATAGCAATCAGCCCCAGCATTTT
-	-	TRBJ2-1	TRBV3-1	CASSQDRFRDLHF	TGTGCCAGCAGCCAAGATCGATTCCGGGACCTTCACTTC
-	-	TRBJ2-5	TRBV29-1	CSVPGGGMETQYF	TGCAGCGTTCCAGGGGGAGGGATGGAGACCCAGTACTTC
TRBD2	few	TRBJ2-5	TRBV6-1	CASSGLAEGQGETQYF	TGTGCCAGCAGCGGACTAGCGGAGGGTCAGGGGGAGACCCAGTACTTC
-	-	TRBJ1-1	TRBV29-1	CSVVLVGGLGSYLMNTEAFF	TGCAGCGTTGTACTCGTTGGGGGTTTGGGGTCCTACCTCATGAACACTGAAGCTTTCTTT
TRBD2	-	TRBJ2-5	TRBV4-1	CASSEGVRLADQETQYF	TGCGCCAGCAGCGAGGGGGTTAGACTAGCGGACCAAGAGACCCAGTACTTC
-	-	TRBJ2-7	TRBV5-1	CASSLGQYAYEQYF	TGCGCCAGCAGCTTGGGACAGTACGCCTACGAGCAGTACTTC
TRBD2	-	TRBJ2-3	TRBV18	CASSPTSGGLTDTQYF	TGTGCCAGCTCACCGACTAGCGGGGGGTTGACCGATACGCAGTATTTT
TRBD1	few	TRBJ2-7	TRBV29-1	CSAVSGTGDEQYF	TGCAGCGCCGTATCCGGGACAGGGGACGAGCAGTACTTC
TRBD2	few	TRBJ2-5	TRBV20-1	CSAGGLAGGPETQYF	TGCAGTGCTGGGGGCCTTGCGGGGGGGCCAGAGACCCAGTACTTC
TRBD2	-	TRBJ2-7	TRBV14	CASSQVGTSGRNQYF	TGTGCCAGCAGCCAAGTGGGGACTAGCGGGAGGAACCAGTACTTC
-	-	TRBJ2-3	TRBV29-1	CSGHFTATDTQYF	TGCAGCGGCCACTTCACGGCAACAGATACGCAGTATTTT
TRBD2	-	TRBJ2-5	TRBV7-2	CASSLSAAGVETQYF	TGTGCCAGCAGCTTATCCGCAGCGGGGGTGGAGACCCAGTACTTC
-	-	TRBJ2-7	TRBV2	CASIDSSSYEQYF	TGTGCCAGCATTGACAGCAGCTCCTACGAGCAGTACTTC
-	-	TRBJ1-1	TRBV29-1	CSVVAGRAEAFF	TGCAGCGTTGTCGCGGGGAGGGCTGAAGCTTTCTTT
-	-	TRBJ1-2	TRBV12-3/TRBV12-4	CASNFLGTGFEGYTF	TGTGCCAGCAACTTCCTAGGGACGGGGTTCGAAGGCTACACCTTC
-	-	TRBJ1-5	TRBV20-1	CSARVNSYNQPQHF	TGCAGTGCTAGAGTCAACAGCTACAATCAGCCCCAGCATTTT
TRBD2	few	TRBJ2-2	TRBV29-1	CSVGTSGSVTGELFF	TGCAGCGTTGGGACTAGCGGGAGTGTCACCGGGGAGCTGTTTTTT
-	few	TRBJ2-5	TRBV28	CASTSQEPQETQYF	TGTGCCAGCACTTCCCAGGAGCCTCAAGAGACCCAGTACTTC
-	-	TRBJ2-7	TRBV29-1	CSVEGVGTSYEQYF	TGCAGCGTTGAAGGGGTGGGGACAAGCTACGAGCAGTACTTC
-	few	TRBJ2-5	TRBV28	CASRAQGETQYF	TGTGCCAGCAGGGCACAGGGAGAGACCCAGTACTTC
-	-	TRBJ2-3	TRBV11-2	CASEGSSTDTQYF	TGTGCCAGCGAGGGTTCTAGCACAGATACGCAGTATTTT
-	few	TRBJ2-1	TRBV6-6	CASSYLRDEQFF	TGTGCCAGCAGTTACCTTAGGGATGAGCAGTTCTTC
TRBD1	many	TRBJ1-2	TRBV27	CASSRYRGDYGYTF	TGTGCCAGCAGTCGCTACAGGGGGGACTATGGCTACACCTTC
TRBD2	once	TRBJ2-3	TRBV7-3	CASSPAASGRPDTQYF	TGTGCCAGCAGCCCCGCAGCTAGCGGGAGACCAGATACGCAGTATTTT
TRBD1	few	TRBJ2-1	TRBV6-6	CASSYSDRMDEQFF	TGTGCCAGCAGTTACTCGGACAGGATGGATGAGCAGTTCTTC
-	few	TRBJ2-1	TRBV20-1	CSASGGGLTLDEQFF	TGCAGTGCTAGCGGAGGGGGGCTTACGTTAGATGAGCAGTTCTTC
-	few	TRBJ2-3	TRBV12-3/TRBV12-4	CATKPQGDSTDTQYF	TGTGCCACCAAACCCCAAGGGGACAGCACAGATACGCAGTATTTT
-	few	TRBJ1-1	TRBV27	CASRAQNEAFF	TGTGCCAGCAGGGCACAGAATGAAGCTTTCTTT
-	-	TRBJ2-3	TRBV24-1	CATSDDTDTQYF	TGTGCCACCAGTGACGACACAGATACGCAGTATTTT
TRBD2	-	TRBJ2-3	TRBV6-6	CASSAPGLLQYF	TGTGCCAGCAGTGCCCCGGGACTACTGCAGTATTTT
-	few	TRBJ2-1	TRBV29-1	CSVEEAYEQFF	TGCAGCGTTGAAGAGGCGTATGAGCAGTTCTTC
-	-	TRBJ1-5	TRBV27	CASSKGQNQPQHF	TGTGCCAGCAGCAAGGGACAAAATCAGCCCCAGCATTTT
TRBD2	-	TRBJ2-4	TRBV7-2	CASSLGTSGIAKNIQYF	TGTGCCAGCAGCTTAGGGACTAGCGGCATAGCCAAAAACATTCAGTACTTC
TRBD1	-	TRBJ2-5	TRBV15	CATSRDRGPEETQYF	TGTGCCACCAGCAGAGATAGGGGGCCGGAAGAGACCCAGTACTTC
TRBD2	-	TRBJ2-7	TRBV28	CATEASGAYEQYF	TGTGCCACCGAAGCTAGCGGTGCCTACGAGCAGTACTTC
-	few	TRBJ2-7	TRBV6-2/TRBV6-3	CASSSPRDRSSYEQYF	TGTGCCAGCAGTTCTCCAAGAGACAGGAGCTCCTACGAGCAGTACTTC
TRBD2	-	TRBJ2-7	TRBV4-1	CASSQPTSGRHYEQYF	TGCGCCAGCAGCCAGCCTACTAGCGGGAGACACTACGAGCAGTACTTC
-	-	TRBJ2-1	TRBV3-1	CASTPTILASSYNEQFF	TGTGCCAGCACTCCCACTATTTTAGCGAGCTCCTACAATGAGCAGTTCTTC
-	few	TRBJ2-3	TRBV29-1	CSVAKSGLGTDTQYF	TGCAGCGTCGCCAAATCGGGTCTAGGCACAGATACACAGTATTTT
TRBD2	-	TRBJ2-1	TRBV29-1	CSVGTSGINEQFF	TGCAGCGTGGGGACTAGCGGGATCAATGAGCAGTTCTTC
TRBD2	-	TRBJ2-3	TRBV2	CASGARLALAELTDTQYF	TGTGCCAGCGGGGCAAGACTAGCCCTAGCGGAGCTCACAGATACGCAGTATTTT